This TCR beta chain was captured by sequencing in a study of blood T cell repertoires in COVID-19. On the study more broadly: T cells, B-cell-depleted T cells, or PBMCs provided the cDNA or gDNA that served as material.

The CDR3 totals 14 residues. The germline V gene encodes CDR1 MDHEN and CDR2 SYDVKM. Trimming at V came to 5 bases and at J to 5 bases, leaving 8 bases not matched to a gene. The repertoire was sequenced with immunoSEQ multiplex PCR; TCRdb's copy has only in-frame clones and lacks some. This table has approximately 120,000 clones, around four fifths appearing once. The chain employs TRBV28 and TRBJ2-7; 8 nucleotides align to TRBD1. Sequencing was performed on peripheral blood. The clonotype comes from a woman in her fifties or sixties with acute or convalescent COVID-19. The CDR3 here is CASSLGQGVHEQYF. The CDR3 DNA sequence: TGTGCCAGCAGTCTCGGACAGGGTGTCCACGAGCAGTACTTC.